This T cell receptor beta chain was captured by sequencing in a study of post-analysis software for immune sequencing data. Study background: Included courses were relapsing-remitting and secondary progressive multiple sclerosis; progressive-relapsing multiple sclerosis was also included.

Incorporated into the TCR beta cDNA libraries were unique molecular identifiers, which served to reduce PCR and sequencing biases. Each batch of about 0.9 to 10 million T cells produced approximately 470,000 cDNA molecules. TCRdb passed the PCR reads through MiXCR, listing each CDR3 protein once. This table has approximately 570,000 distinct CDR3 sequences, around 47% appearing once. Concerning this clonotype: Its antigen is unknown.

V was pared by 4 bases and J by 5 bases, with 15 bases between. The germline V gene encodes CDR1 MGHRA and CDR2 YSYEKL. The CDR3 is made up of 14 amino acids. Study outcomes and limitations: F measure clustering grouped samples strongly by preparation batch. Controls' normalized Chao1 diversity significantly exceeded that of multiple sclerosis patients. TRBV segments more frequent in patients than in controls numbered roughly five and included TRBV5-6, TRBV5-1 and TRBV20-1.

The receptor was isolated from a girl aged 5-17 years with multiple sclerosis. The chain couples TRBV4-1 to TRBJ2-7, with D possibly being TRBD1 (6 bases). Sequencing was carried out using blood. The CDR3 DNA sequence: TGCGCCAGCAGCCCCCTCAGGGGAAAAAACGAGCAGTACTTC. Protein: CASSPLRGKNEQYF.